This note documents a single TCR beta chain sequence. This specimen belongs to a study of blood T cell repertoires in COVID-19. TCRdb keeps only in-frame clones here, not all; method: immunoSEQ multiplex PCR. The top ten hold about 1% of the sample, which has fewer than 350,000 clones, approximately 88% seen once. The age range of participants was about 18 to 89 years, with residence in fewer than 25 US areas. Participants had their cohort set by participant-reported clinical history. The CDR3 contains 13 residues. V lost 10 bases, J lost 4 bases, and 7 bases stayed unmatched. Germline V lookup: CDR1 MNHEY, CDR2 SMNVEV (reference sequence).

The source is a woman aged 25-40 years who had recovered from COVID-19. The chain employs TRBV27 and TRBJ2-7; 10 bases map to TRBD1. Source material: PBMCs or T cells enriched from blood (not recorded which). In DNA, the CDR3 is TGTGCCACCTCCGGGACAGGGGATTACGAGCAGTACTTC. Translated, it gives CATSGTGDYEQYF.